In its sample, the clone carrying this T cell receptor beta chain was seen a few times. Its antigen is unidentified. The CDR3 has 17 amino acids. The trim removed 4 bases at V and 5 bases at J, leaving 15 bases unmatched. Germline assignment: CDR1 SGHTA and CDR2 FQGNSA. TCR alpha and TCR beta cDNA libraries with sample barcodes and UMIs came from 5'RACE using constant-segment primers. TCRdb independently ran MiXCR on the 5' RACE reads; one entry per CDR3 protein. The sample contains about 140,000 distinct CDR3 sequences, roughly 15% of which appear only once. The data belong to a study of T-cell memory formation after mild COVID-19. Points from the study as a whole: Clones that got smaller from day 15 to 85 had even CD4/CD8, while clones growing later tipped toward CD4+. There was no confirmation that second-wave clones peaking on day 37 were SARS-CoV-2 specific. That cross-reactive memory joined was suggested by some responding clones appearing in pre-infection memory.

This chain connects TRBV7-2 to TRBJ2-7; 9 bases align to TRBD1. The receptor comes from an adult woman who had mild COVID-19 (a few samples of this study predate the infection). Cell type and time point are not known. Sequencing was carried out using PBMCs or a T cell subset sorted from them (not recorded which). The CDR3 region is CASSSVVQGALPHEQYF. The CDR3 DNA sequence: TGTGCCAGCAGCTCAGTAGTACAGGGGGCTCTTCCCCACGAGCAGTACTTC.